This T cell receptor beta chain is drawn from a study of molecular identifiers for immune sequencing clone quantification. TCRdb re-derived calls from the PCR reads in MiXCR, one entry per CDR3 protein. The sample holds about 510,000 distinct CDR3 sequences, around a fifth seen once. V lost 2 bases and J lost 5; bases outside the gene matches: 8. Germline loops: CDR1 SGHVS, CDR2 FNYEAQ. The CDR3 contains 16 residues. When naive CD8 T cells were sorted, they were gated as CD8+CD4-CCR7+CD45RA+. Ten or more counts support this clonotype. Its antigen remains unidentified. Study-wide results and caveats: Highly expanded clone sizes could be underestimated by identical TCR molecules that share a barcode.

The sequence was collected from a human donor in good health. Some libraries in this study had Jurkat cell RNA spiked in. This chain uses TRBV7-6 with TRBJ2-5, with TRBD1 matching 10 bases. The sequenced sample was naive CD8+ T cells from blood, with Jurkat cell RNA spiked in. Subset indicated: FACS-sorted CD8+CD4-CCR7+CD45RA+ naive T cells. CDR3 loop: CASSLPRQGARETQYF. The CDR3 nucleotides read TGTGCCAGCAGCTTACCCCGACAGGGGGCACGTGAGACCCAGTACTTC.